This T cell receptor beta chain emerged from a study of PD-1 blockade in classical Hodgkin lymphoma. Libraries were prepared by immunoSEQ multiplex PCR; TCRdb keeps only in-frame clonotypes and omits some of them. The data show 10,000 to 15,000 clones, 75% to 90% seen once. The ends were cut back, 5 bases at V and 3 bases at J, with 5 bases in the middle. This CDR3 region has 12 residues. CDR1 is MDHEN, CDR2 SYDVKM, per germline. To note about this clone: As yet, its antigen is unknown.

The study, taken as a whole, reports: Baseline TCR diversity was reportedly lower in newly diagnosed patients than in healthy donors. It was reported as lower still in relapsed/refractory patients. The authors excluded patients who started nivolumab under 1 year after ASCT. Researchers reported that CD4+ TCR diversity, though not CD8+, rose significantly by C4D1.

Each patient's relapse followed autologous stem cell transplantation, and brentuximab vedotin exposure varied. The specimen comprised peripheral blood mononuclear cells (PBMCs), sampled at baseline. The receptor comes from a human donor with classical Hodgkin lymphoma. The chain uses TRBV28 and TRBJ1-5; the D is unclear. The DNA of the CDR3 is TGTGCCAGCAGTCCCCCCAATCAGCCCCAGCATTTT. Translated, it gives CASSPPNQPQHF.